This T cell receptor (beta chain) was obtained from a study of cytomegalovirus exposure and HLA in healthy donors. Trimming left V 6 bases short and J 3 bases short, with 15 bases between. Per germline, CDR1 KGHSH and CDR2 LQKENI. CDR3 length: 14 residues. As for this clone: Its antigen is as yet unknown.

Study-wide points: CMV serostatus stood as the only immune exposure information on hand. A later analysis reportedly found fewer N-insertions in an Asian-associated ancestry cluster than the approximately 670-donor mean. Sequencing had likely introduced a cluster of highly shared sequence variants as an artifact.

The study ran its PCR with 60 Vbeta and 13 Jbeta primers. Produced via immunoSEQ multiplex PCR; TCRdb's table is partial and in-frame only. The sample records around 200,000 clones, almost 75% being singletons. The genes are TRBV18 and TRBJ2-7; TRBD2 is a possible D gene (5 bases). Sequences were obtained from PBMCs. The receptor's source is a woman younger than 45 in good health and CMV-seropositive. The CDR3 sequence is CASSREGVDYEQYF. The CDR3 DNA follows: TGTGCCAGCTCCCGAGAGGGAGTGGACTACGAGCAGTACTTC.